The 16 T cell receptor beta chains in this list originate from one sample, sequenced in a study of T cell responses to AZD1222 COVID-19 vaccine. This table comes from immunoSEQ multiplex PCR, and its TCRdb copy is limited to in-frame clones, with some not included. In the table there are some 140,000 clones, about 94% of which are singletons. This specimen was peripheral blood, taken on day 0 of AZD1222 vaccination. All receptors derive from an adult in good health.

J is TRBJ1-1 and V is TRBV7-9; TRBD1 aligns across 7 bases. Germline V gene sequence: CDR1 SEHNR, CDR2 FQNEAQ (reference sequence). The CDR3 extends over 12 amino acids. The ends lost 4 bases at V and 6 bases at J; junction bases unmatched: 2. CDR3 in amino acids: CASSSQGAEAFF. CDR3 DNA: TGTGCCAGCAGCTCGCAGGGGGCTGAAGCTTTCTTT.

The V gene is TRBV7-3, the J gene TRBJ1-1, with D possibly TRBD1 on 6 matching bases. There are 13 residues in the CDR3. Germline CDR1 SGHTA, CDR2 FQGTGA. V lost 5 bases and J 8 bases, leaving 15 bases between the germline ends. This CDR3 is CASSRGADLEAFF. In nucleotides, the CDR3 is TGTGCCAGCAGCCGGGGGGCGGACCTAGAAGCTTTCTTT.

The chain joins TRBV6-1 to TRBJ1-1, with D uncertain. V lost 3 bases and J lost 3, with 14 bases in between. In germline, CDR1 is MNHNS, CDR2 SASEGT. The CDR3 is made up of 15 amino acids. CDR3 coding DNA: TGTGCCAGCAGTGACCCCCACGAGGGCGACACTGAAGCTTTCTTT. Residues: CASSDPHEGDTEAFF.

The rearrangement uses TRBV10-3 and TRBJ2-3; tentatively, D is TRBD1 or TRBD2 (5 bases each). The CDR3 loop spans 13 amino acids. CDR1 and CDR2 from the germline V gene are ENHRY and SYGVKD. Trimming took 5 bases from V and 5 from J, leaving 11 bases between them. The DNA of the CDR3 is TGTGCCATCAGTCGGGGCAGAGGAGATACGCAGTATTTT. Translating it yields CAISRGRGDTQYF.

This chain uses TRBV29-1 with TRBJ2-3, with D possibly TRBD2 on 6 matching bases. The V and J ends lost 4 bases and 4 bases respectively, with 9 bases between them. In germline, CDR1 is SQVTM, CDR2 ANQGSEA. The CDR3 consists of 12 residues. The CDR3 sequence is CSVVGGPDTQYF. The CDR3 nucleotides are TGCAGCGTTGTCGGGGGACCAGATACGCAGTATTTT.

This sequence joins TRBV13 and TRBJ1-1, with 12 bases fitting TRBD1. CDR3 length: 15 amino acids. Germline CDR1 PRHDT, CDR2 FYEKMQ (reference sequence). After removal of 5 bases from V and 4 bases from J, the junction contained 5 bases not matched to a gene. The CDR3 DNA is TGTGCCAGCAGCCAAGGGACAGGGGGCACCACTGAAGCTTTCTTT. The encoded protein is CASSQGTGGTTEAFF. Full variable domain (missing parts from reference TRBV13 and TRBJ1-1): AAGVIQSPRHLIKEKRETATLKCYPIPRHDTVYWYQQGPGQDPQFLISFYEKMQSDKGSIPDRFSAQQFSDYHSELNMSSLELGDSALYFCASSQGTGGTTEAFFGQGTRLTVV.

The CDR3 sequence is CASGLVLRAGLNTEAFF. For the CDR3, the DNA is TGTGCTAGTGGTTTGGTATTGCGGGCCGGATTGAACACTGAAGCTTTCTTT. This chain uses TRBV12-5 with TRBJ1-1; D unclear. Germline loops: CDR1 LGHNT, CDR2 FRNRAP. V lost 0 bases and J lost 0, with 14 bases in between. This CDR3 is built from 17 residues.

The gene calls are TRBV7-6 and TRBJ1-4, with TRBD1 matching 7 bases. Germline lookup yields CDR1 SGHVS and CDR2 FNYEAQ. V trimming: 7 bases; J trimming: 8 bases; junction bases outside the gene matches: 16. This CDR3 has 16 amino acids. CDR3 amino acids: CASTPYRGRRGEKLFF. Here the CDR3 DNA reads TGTGCCAGCACCCCGTACAGGGGCCGTCGGGGGGAAAAACTGTTTTTT.

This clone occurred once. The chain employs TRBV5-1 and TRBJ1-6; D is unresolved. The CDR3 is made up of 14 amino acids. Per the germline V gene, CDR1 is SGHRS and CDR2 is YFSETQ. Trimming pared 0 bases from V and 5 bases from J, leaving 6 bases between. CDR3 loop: CASSLEGNNSPLHF. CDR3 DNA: TGCGCCAGCAGCTTGGAAGGGAATAATTCACCCCTCCACTTT.

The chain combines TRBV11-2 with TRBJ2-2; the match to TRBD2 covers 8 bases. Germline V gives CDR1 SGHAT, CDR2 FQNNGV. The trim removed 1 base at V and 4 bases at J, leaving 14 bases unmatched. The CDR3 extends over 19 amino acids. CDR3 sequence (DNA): TGTGCCAGCAGCTTAGGTGGGGCGATGCGGGGGGCGGTCACCGGGGAGCTGTTTTTT. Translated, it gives CASSLGGAMRGAVTGELFF.

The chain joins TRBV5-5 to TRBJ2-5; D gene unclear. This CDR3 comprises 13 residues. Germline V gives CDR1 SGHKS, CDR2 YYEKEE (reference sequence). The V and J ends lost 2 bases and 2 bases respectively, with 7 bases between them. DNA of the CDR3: TGTGCCAGCAGCTTTACACGACAAGAGACCCAGTACTTC. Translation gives CASSFTRQETQYF.

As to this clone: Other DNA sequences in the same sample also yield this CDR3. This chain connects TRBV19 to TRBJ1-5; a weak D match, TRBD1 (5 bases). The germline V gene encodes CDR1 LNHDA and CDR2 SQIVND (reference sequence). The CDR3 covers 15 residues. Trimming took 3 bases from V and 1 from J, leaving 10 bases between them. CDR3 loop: CASSIVGGSNQPQHF. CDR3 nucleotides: TGTGCCAGTAGTATCGTGGGGGGAAGCAATCAGCCCCAGCATTTT.

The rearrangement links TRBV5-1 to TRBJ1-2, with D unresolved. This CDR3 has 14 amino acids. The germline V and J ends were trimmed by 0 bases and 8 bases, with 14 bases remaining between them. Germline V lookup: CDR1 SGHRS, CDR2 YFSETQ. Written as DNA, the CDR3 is TGCGCCAGCAGCTTGGACAGCGAGGTATACGGCTACACCTTC. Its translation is CASSLDSEVYGYTF.

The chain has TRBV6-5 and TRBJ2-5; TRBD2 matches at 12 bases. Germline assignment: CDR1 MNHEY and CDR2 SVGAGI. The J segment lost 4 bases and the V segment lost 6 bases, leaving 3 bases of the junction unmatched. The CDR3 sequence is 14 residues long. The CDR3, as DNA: TGTGCCAGCAGGGAGACTAGCGGGGGAGAGACCCAGTACTTC. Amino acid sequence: CASRETSGGETQYF.

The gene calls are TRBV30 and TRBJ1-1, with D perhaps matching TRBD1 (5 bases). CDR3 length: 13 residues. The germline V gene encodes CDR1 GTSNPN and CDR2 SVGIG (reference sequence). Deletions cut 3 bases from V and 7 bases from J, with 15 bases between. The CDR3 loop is CAWRGGLWIEAFF. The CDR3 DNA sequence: TGTGCCTGGAGGGGGGGACTCTGGATTGAAGCTTTCTTT.

The CDR3 loop is CASSLGVRNTEAFF. In nucleotides, the CDR3 is TGCGCCAGCAGCTTAGGAGTAAGGAACACTGAAGCTTTCTTT. This chain links TRBV5-1 with TRBJ1-1, with D hard to call. The CDR3 covers 14 residues. Trimming pared 2 bases from V and 1 base from J, leaving 9 bases between. In germline, CDR1 is SGHRS, CDR2 YFSETQ.